This record concerns one T cell receptor beta chain sequence. What it recognizes is unknown. The V gene end was trimmed by 0 bases and the J gene end by 7 bases; junction bases not matched to a gene: 3. The CDR3 is 14 amino acids. Germline CDR1 and CDR2: MNHEY and SVGAGI. Sequenced by immunoSEQ multiplex PCR; TCRdb stores in-frame clones only, minus some. This table holds about 61,000 clones, about 85% found once. This entry is derived from a study of OX40 agonist ivuxolimab in advanced cancers. Broader study findings: Among T cells, CD8+ cells averaged more expanded clones than CD4+ cells.

This chain links TRBV6-5 with TRBJ2-1; 7 bases map to TRBD2. The TCR comes from an adult with an advanced solid tumor such as melanoma, head and neck, liver or kidney cancer. Sequenced here: CD4+ or CD8+ T cells sorted from blood, sampled in a trial of the OX40 agonist ivuxolimab. DNA of the CDR3: TGTGCCAGCAGTTACTCGGGGGGGACGAATGAGCAGTTCTTC. Amino acids: CASSYSGGTNEQFF.